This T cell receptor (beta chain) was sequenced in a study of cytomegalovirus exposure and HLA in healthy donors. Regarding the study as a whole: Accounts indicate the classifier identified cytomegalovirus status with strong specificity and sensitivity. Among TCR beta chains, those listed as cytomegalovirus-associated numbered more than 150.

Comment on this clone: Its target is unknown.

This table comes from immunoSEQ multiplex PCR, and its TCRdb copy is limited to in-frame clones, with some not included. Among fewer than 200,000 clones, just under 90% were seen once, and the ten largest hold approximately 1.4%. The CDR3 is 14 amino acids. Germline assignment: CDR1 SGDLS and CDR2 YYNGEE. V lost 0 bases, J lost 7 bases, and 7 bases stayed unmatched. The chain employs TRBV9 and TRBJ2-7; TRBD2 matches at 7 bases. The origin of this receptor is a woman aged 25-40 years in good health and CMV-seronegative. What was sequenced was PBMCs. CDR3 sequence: CASSVGPAGGEQYF. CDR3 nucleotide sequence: TGTGCCAGCAGCGTAGGCCCCGCCGGGGGGGAGCAGTACTTC. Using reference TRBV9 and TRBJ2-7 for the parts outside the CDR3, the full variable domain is DSGVTQTPKHLITATGQRVTLRCSPRSGDLSVYWYQQSLDQGLQFLIQYYNGEERAKGNILERFSAQQFPDLHSELNLSSLELGDSALYFCASSVGPAGGEQYFGPGTRLTVT.